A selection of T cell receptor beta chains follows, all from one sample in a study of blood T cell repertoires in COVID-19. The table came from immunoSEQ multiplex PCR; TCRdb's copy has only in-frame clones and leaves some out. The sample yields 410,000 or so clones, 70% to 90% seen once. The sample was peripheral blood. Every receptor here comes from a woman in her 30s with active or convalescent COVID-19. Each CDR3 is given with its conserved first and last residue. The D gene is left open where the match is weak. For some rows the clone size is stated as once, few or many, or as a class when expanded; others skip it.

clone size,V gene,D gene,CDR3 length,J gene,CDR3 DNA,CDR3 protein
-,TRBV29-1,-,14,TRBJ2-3,TGCAGCGTTCAAGTGCGGGCAAACACAGATACGCAGTATTTT,CSVQVRANTDTQYF
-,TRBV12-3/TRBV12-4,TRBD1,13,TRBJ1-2,TGTGCCAGCAGCCAACAGGGGGCGTATGGCTACACCTTC,CASSQQGAYGYTF
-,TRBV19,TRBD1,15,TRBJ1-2,TGTGCCAGTAGCCCAGGGACAGCTTATAACTATGGCTACACCTTC,CASSPGTAYNYGYTF
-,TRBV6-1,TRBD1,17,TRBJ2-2,TGTGCCAGCAGTGAGGTCCAGGCAGGGGGCTTAACCGGGGAGCTGTTTTTT,CASSEVQAGGLTGELFF
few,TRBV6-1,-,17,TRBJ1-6,TGTGCCAGCAGTGAACGGGGTCTTAGCTCCTATAATTCACCCCTCCACTTT,CASSERGLSSYNSPLHF
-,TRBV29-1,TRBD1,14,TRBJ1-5,TGCAGCGCCCGCGGGACAGGGGGCAATCAGCCCCAGCATTTT,CSARGTGGNQPQHF
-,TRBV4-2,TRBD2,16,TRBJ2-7,TGTGCCAGCAGCCAAGATCTAGCTAGCGGGAGAAACGAGCAGTACTTC,CASSQDLASGRNEQYF
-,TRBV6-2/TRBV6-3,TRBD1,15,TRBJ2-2,TGTGCCAGCAGTAATACCCAGGGGGACACCGGGGAGCTGTTTTTT,CASSNTQGDTGELFF
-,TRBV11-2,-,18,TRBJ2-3,TGTGCCAGCAGCTTAGTCAGGGGAGCCCTCTTGGGCACAGATACGCAGTATTTT,CASSLVRGALLGTDTQYF
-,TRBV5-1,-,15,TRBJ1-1,TGCGCCAGCAGCTTGCTAGGAACCACTAACACTGAAGCTTTCTTT,CASSLLGTTNTEAFF
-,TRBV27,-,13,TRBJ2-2,TGTGCCAGCAGCTTTACTAGCCCCGGGGAGCTGTTTTTT,CASSFTSPGELFF
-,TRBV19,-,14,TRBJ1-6,TGTGCCAGTAGTTTATACATCTATAATTCACCCCTCCACTTT,CASSLYIYNSPLHF
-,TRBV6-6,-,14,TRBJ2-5,TGTGCCAGCAGTTATGCCCAGTCCCAAGAGACCCAGTACTTC,CASSYAQSQETQYF
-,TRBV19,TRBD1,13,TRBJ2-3,TGTGCCAGTGCGGACAGGGGCACAGATACGCAGTATTTT,CASADRGTDTQYF
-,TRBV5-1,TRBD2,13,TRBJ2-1,TGCGCCAGCAGACTAGCGGGAGACAATGAGCAGTTCTTC,CASRLAGDNEQFF
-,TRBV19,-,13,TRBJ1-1,TGTGCCAGTAGCACACTACGAAACACTGAAGCTTTCTTT,CASSTLRNTEAFF
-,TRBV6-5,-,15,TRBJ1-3,TGTGCCAGCAGGACTTCTTTTCCCTCTGGAAACACCATATATTTT,CASRTSFPSGNTIYF
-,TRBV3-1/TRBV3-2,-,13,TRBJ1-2,TGTGCCAGCAGCCCCAATGGCGGCTATGGCTACACCTTC,CASSPNGGYGYTF
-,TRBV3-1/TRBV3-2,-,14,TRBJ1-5,TGTGCCAGCAGCCCGGGAGTGGTTAATCAGCCCCAGCATTTT,CASSPGVVNQPQHF
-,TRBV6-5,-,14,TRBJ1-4,TGTGCCAGCAGTTTTAGACGGGTCAATGAAAAACTGTTTTTT,CASSFRRVNEKLFF